The 26 T cell receptor beta chains in this list originate from one sample, sequenced in a study of blood T cell repertoires in COVID-19. The protocol was immunoSEQ multiplex PCR, while the TCRdb copy is restricted to in-frame clones and leaves out a portion. The table lists fewer than 65,000 clones, 90% to 95% of them singletons. The sample taken for sequencing was peripheral blood. The source of these receptors is a man aged 45-65 years with acute or convalescent COVID-19.

By proportion, this clone is medium-sized. The chain recombines TRBV29-1 with TRBJ2-7; perhaps TRBD2 as D (5 bases). Germline V gene lookup returns CDR1 SQVTM and CDR2 ANQGSEA. V gave up 5 bases and J gave up 0 bases, with 11 bases separating them. This CDR3 comprises 13 residues. CDR3 region: CSVQTGSSYEQYF. CDR3 bases: TGCAGCGTTCAGACGGGGAGCTCCTACGAGCAGTACTTC.

CDR3 DNA: TGTGCCAGCAGCCCCTGGGACTCCAAGGGGGAGACCCAGTACTTC. Residues: CASSPWDSKGETQYF. The chain joins TRBV3-1 (or the pseudogene TRBV3-2) to TRBJ2-5, with a possible D match to TRBD2 (6 bases). V lost 4 bases to trimming and J lost 5 bases, with 17 bases between them. CDR3 length equals 15 residues. Germline values: CDR1 LGHDT, CDR2 YNNKEL (reference sequence).

V gene TRBV3-1 (or the pseudogene TRBV3-2) combines with J gene TRBJ2-5, with D possibly being TRBD2 (5 bases). Per germline, CDR1 LGHDT and CDR2 YNNKEL (reference sequence). V was trimmed by 4 bases and J by 1 base, leaving 19 bases between them. CDR3 length: 17 residues. CDR3 residues: CASSPLGERVGQETQYF. The DNA for the CDR3 is TGTGCCAGCAGCCCACTTGGAGAGAGGGTGGGCCAAGAGACCCAGTACTTC.

The CDR3 loop reads CASSPGTSTDTQYF. CDR3 coding DNA: TGTGCCAGCAGCCCCGGGACAAGCACAGATACGCAGTATTTT. This chain uses TRBV5-5 with TRBJ2-3; tentatively, D is TRBD1 (6 bases). CDR3 length: 14 residues. Trimming took off 4 bases at V and 0 bases at J, with 9 bases between the two ends. Germline lookup yields CDR1 SGHKS and CDR2 YYEKEE (reference sequence).

The rearrangement uses TRBV12-3 or TRBV12-4 and TRBJ1-2; no reliable D call. V shed 7 bases and J shed 1 base, with 10 bases lying between them. This CDR3 has 13 residues. CDR3 amino acids: CASKRGVNYGYTF. As DNA, the CDR3 is TGTGCCAGCAAACGGGGAGTTAACTATGGCTACACCTTC.

This sequence joins TRBV6-2 or TRBV6-3 and TRBJ1-2, with D perhaps matching TRBD1 (6 bases). V lost 4 bases and J 4 bases, leaving 19 bases between the germline ends. Germline values: CDR1 MNHEY, CDR2 SVGEGT. This CDR3 contains 16 residues. CDR3 region: CASSSPGTPRSYGYTF. CDR3 DNA: TGTGCCAGCAGTTCACCTGGGACACCTAGGAGCTATGGCTACACCTTC.

The rearrangement links TRBV7-9 to TRBJ1-5; D unclear. Germline V CDR1 and CDR2: SEHNR, FQNEAQ (reference sequence). Trimming removed 5 bases from V and 6 bases from J, with 8 bases in between. This CDR3 is 12 amino acids long. CDR3 bases: TGTGCCAGCAGCCCCGGGAGTCAGCCCCAGCATTTT. This gives the protein CASSPGSQPQHF.

V usage is TRBV29-1 and J usage is TRBJ1-1; D unclear. Germline V gene sequence: CDR1 SQVTM, CDR2 ANQGSEA. This CDR3 comprises 12 residues. V was trimmed by 0 bases and J by 4 bases, leaving 6 bases between them. The CDR3: CSVEDRGTEAFF. CDR3 sequence (DNA): TGCAGCGTTGAAGATCGGGGCACTGAAGCTTTCTTT.

Only one count was recorded for this clone. This sequence joins TRBV5-5 and TRBJ1-1, with D perhaps TRBD1 (6 bases). V shed 6 bases and J shed 2 bases, with 26 bases lying between them. The CDR3 totals 18 residues. Germline lookup yields CDR1 SGHKS and CDR2 YYEKEE (reference sequence). The CDR3 DNA sequence: TGTGCCAGCACAAGAGCGTCAACCGGGACAAAACTAAACACTGAAGCTTTCTTT. The encoded protein is CASTRASTGTKLNTEAFF.

This chain links TRBV6-5 with TRBJ2-7, with D maybe TRBD1 (6 bases). The V and J ends lost 9 bases and 5 bases respectively, with 17 bases between them. Germline CDR1 is MNHEY and CDR2 is SVGAGI. The CDR3 consists of 13 residues. This CDR3 reads CASRPRGPNEQYF. CDR3 coding DNA: TGTGCCAGTCGGCCCAGGGGCCCAAACGAGCAGTACTTC.

The CDR3 spells CASSYGRSPLHF. For the CDR3, the DNA is TGTGCCAGCAGTTACGGGCGATCACCCCTCCACTTT. The chain combines TRBV6-6 with TRBJ1-6; D is unresolved. The CDR3 is 12 residues long. V was trimmed by 2 bases and J by 10 bases, leaving 6 bases between them. The germline V gene has CDR1 MNHNY and CDR2 SVGAGI (reference sequence).

The gene calls are TRBV16 and TRBJ1-2, with D unclear. V was shortened by 0 bases and J by 7 bases, with 12 bases between the two germline ends. CDR3 size: 14 residues. CDR1 KGHSY and CDR2 FQNENV come from the germline V gene. The CDR3 sequence is CASSQSQEFGGYTF. Written as DNA, the CDR3 is TGTGCCAGCAGCCAATCGCAGGAATTCGGTGGCTACACCTTC.

The rearrangement uses TRBV19 and TRBJ2-7, with a tentative D call TRBD1 (5 bases). The CDR3 loop spans 15 amino acids. The germline V and J ends were trimmed by 9 bases and 3 bases, with 21 bases remaining between them. Per germline, CDR1 LNHDA and CDR2 SQIVND (reference sequence). CDR3 in DNA: TGTGCCAGCTCCCCTACCCTGACAGTCAGCTACGAGCAGTACTTC. Its protein product is CASSPTLTVSYEQYF.

The sample holds one count of this clone. The chain is built from TRBV5-1 and TRBJ1-1; D might be TRBD1 (6 bases). The CDR3 covers 14 residues. The V end lost 6 bases, the J end lost 2 bases, and 14 bases lay between the germline ends. Germline V CDR1 and CDR2: SGHRS, YFSETQ. DNA for the CDR3: TGCGCCAGCAATTTTGGGGGCGGAAACACTGAAGCTTTCTTT. It is translated as CASNFGGGNTEAFF. Looking up the rest from reference TRBV5-1 and TRBJ1-1 gives the full variable domain: KAGVTQTPRYLIKTRGQQVTLSCSPISGHRSVSWYQQTPGQGLQFLFEYFSETQRNKGNFPGRFSGRQFSNSRSEMNVSTLELGDSALYLCASNFGGGNTEAFFGQGTRLTVV.

The chain uses TRBV5-6 and TRBJ1-2, with 7 bases identical to TRBD1. This CDR3 has 15 residues. J was trimmed by 4 bases and V by 4 bases; bases with no gene match: 10. The germline V gene encodes CDR1 SGHDT and CDR2 YYEEEE. The CDR3 DNA is TGTGCCAGCAGCCAAATCGACAGGGTGGGCTATGGCTACACCTTC. Translating gives CASSQIDRVGYGYTF.

This clone appeared a single time. This sequence joins TRBV19 and TRBJ2-1; D is possibly TRBD2 (7 bases). Trimming shortened V by 10 bases and J by 0 bases, and 16 bases separated the two germline ends. The germline CDR1 and CDR2 sequences are LNHDA and SQIVND (reference sequence). The CDR3 runs 15 residues. The CDR3 bases are TGTGCCACGTGGGGGGGCTATGGCTCCTACAATGAGCAGTTCTTC. It translates to CATWGGYGSYNEQFF.

The chain links TRBV6-4 to TRBJ1-2; 8 bases match TRBD1. Germline CDR1 MRHNA, CDR2 SNTAGT. V dropped 6 bases and J dropped 6; count of bases not matched to a gene: 3. This CDR3 has 12 residues. As DNA, the CDR3 is TGTGCCAGCAGCGCCAGGGGGCATGGCTACACCTTC. Its translation is CASSARGHGYTF.

The genes are TRBV11-2 and TRBJ2-5; D not resolved. V lost 5 bases to trimming and J lost 4 bases, with 17 bases between them. The V gene's germline CDR1 is SGHAT and CDR2 FQNNGV. This CDR3 comprises 15 residues. The CDR3 here is CASSVATLERETQYF. The CDR3, as DNA: TGTGCCAGCAGCGTCGCTACCTTAGAACGAGAGACCCAGTACTTC.

This clone was seen only once. The CDR3 sequence: CASSYSKGTGDYGYTF. The CDR3 DNA is TGTGCCAGCAGTTACTCAAAGGGCACAGGGGACTATGGCTACACCTTC. The chain carries TRBV6-2 or TRBV6-3 and TRBJ1-2, with 7 bases identical to TRBD1. V lost 0 bases to trimming and J lost 3 bases; unmatched junction nucleotides: 7. CDR1 MNHEY and CDR2 SVGEGT come from the germline V gene. The CDR3 runs 16 residues.

The rearrangement joins TRBV10-3 to TRBJ2-7; D is possibly TRBD1 (5 bases). Germline V gene data show CDR1 as ENHRY and CDR2 as SYGVKD. The ends were cut back, 6 bases at V and 4 bases at J, with 13 bases in the middle. The CDR3 sequence is 13 residues long. CDR3 bases: TGTGCCATCAGGGGGCAGGAACCTTACGAGCAGTACTTC. This gives the protein CAIRGQEPYEQYF.

The CDR3 region is CARLRTGGMNEQFF. The DNA of the CDR3 is TGTGCCAGGTTACGGACAGGGGGAATGAATGAGCAGTTCTTC. The chain carries TRBV27 and TRBJ2-1; 10 bases agree with TRBD1. CDR3 length: 14 residues. V trimming: 9 bases; J trimming: 7 bases; junction bases outside the gene matches: 9. CDR1 is MNHEY and CDR2 is SMNVEV in the germline V gene (reference sequence).

The rearrangement uses TRBV11-2 and TRBJ1-4; 7 nucleotides agree with TRBD1. V dropped 4 bases and J dropped 7; count of bases not matched to a gene: 9. CDR3 size: 15 residues. Germline CDR1 is SGHAT and CDR2 is FQNNGV. The CDR3 sequence: CASSSLRTGVEKLFF. The DNA of the CDR3 is TGTGCCAGCAGCTCCCTACGGACAGGAGTTGAAAAACTGTTTTTT.

This chain links TRBV7-9 with TRBJ2-2; TRBD2 aligns across 11 bases. Trimming removed 4 bases from V and 4 bases from J; junction bases left unmatched: 5. Germline values: CDR1 SEHNR, CDR2 FQNEAQ (reference sequence). This CDR3 comprises 16 residues. The CDR3 spells CASSWGLADLTGELFF. CDR3 in DNA: TGTGCCAGCAGCTGGGGACTAGCGGACCTCACCGGGGAGCTGTTTTTT.

V and J are TRBV7-8 and TRBJ1-5; 9 positions agree with TRBD1. Germline trimming cut 5 bases from V and 2 bases from J; bases unmatched to any gene: 7. This CDR3 spans 16 amino acids. Germline V gene sequence: CDR1 SGHVS, CDR2 FQNEAQ. For the CDR3, the DNA is TGTGCCAGCAGCGAACAGGGGGCCAGACGCAATCAGCCCCAGCATTTT. It specifies CASSEQGARRNQPQHF.

V usage is TRBV19 and J usage is TRBJ2-3; 7 nucleotides match TRBD2. Germline V lookup: CDR1 LNHDA, CDR2 SQIVND (reference sequence). The CDR3 covers 15 residues. Germline trimming cut 6 bases from V and 4 bases from J; bases unmatched to any gene: 10. CDR3 DNA: TGTGCCAGTAGGGGCGGAGGACTAGGATCAGATACGCAGTATTTT. It encodes CASRGGGLGSDTQYF.

The chain combines TRBV6-2 or TRBV6-3 with TRBJ2-5; D is possibly TRBD1 (5 bases). The V gene lost 6 bases and the J gene lost 10 bases, with 12 bases spanning the gap. Germline-derived CDR1 and CDR2 are MNHEY and SVGEGT. The CDR3 has 11 residues. CDR3 in DNA: TGTGCCAGCAGATACACCAGGGACCAGTACTTC. This sequence encodes CASRYTRDQYF.